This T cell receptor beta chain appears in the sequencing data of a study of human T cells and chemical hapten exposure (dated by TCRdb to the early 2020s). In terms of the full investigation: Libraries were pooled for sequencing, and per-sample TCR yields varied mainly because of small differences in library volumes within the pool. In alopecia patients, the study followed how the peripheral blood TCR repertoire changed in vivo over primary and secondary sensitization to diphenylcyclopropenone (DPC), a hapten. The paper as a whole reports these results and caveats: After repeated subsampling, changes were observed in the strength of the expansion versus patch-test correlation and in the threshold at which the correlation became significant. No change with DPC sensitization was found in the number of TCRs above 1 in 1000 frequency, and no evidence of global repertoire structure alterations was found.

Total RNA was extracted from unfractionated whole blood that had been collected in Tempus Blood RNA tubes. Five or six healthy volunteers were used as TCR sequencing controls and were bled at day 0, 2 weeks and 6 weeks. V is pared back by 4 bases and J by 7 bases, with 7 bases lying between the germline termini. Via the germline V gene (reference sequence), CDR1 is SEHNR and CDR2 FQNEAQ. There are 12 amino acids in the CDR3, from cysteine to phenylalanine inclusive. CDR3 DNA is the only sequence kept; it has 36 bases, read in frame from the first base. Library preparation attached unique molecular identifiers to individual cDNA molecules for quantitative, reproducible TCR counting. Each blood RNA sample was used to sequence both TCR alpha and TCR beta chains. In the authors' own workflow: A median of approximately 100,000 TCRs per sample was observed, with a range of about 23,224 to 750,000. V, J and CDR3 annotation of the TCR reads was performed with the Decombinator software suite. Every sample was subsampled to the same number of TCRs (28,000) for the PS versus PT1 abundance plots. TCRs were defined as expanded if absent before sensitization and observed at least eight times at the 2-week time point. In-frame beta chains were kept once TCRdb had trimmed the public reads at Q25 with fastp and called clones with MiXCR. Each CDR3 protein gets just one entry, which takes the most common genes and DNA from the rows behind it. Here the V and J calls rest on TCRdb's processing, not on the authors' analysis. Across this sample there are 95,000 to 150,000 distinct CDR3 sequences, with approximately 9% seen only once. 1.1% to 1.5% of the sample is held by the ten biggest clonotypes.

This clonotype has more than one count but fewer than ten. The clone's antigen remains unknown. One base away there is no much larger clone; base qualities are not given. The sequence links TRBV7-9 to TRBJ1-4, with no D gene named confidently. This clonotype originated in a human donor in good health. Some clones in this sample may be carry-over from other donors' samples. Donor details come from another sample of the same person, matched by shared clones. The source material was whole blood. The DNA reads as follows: TGTGCCAGCAGCTCCCTAGGTGAAAAACTGTTTTTT. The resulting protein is CASSSLGEKLFF.